This is a list of T cell receptor beta chains from one sample in a study of blood T cell repertoires in COVID-19. This table comes from immunoSEQ multiplex PCR, and its TCRdb copy is limited to in-frame clones, with some not included. The data hold about 300,000 clones, with around 92% observed a single time. Sequencing input: peripheral blood. All receptors come from a woman aged 25 to 39 with COVID-19, enrolled during active disease. Each CDR3 is given with its conserved first and last residue. A D gene is named only where the DNA matches it firmly. Clone size is shown for a subset of rows, as once, few, many or a class of expanded clone.

NA NA TRBJ1-6 TRBV5-6 TGTGCCAGCAGAACACAGTTTTCACCCCTCCACTTT CASRTQFSPLHF
NA NA TRBJ2-5 TRBV7-2 TGTGCCAGCAGCCGCCCGACGGGGCAAGAGACCCAGTACTTC CASSRPTGQETQYF
TRBD2 NA TRBJ2-2 TRBV25-1 TGTGCCAGCAGCGGGGGGGCGCACACCGGGGAGCTGTTTTTT CASSGGAHTGELFF
NA NA TRBJ1-2 TRBV19 TGTGCCAGTAGTATCGCAATGGGACATCGCCCGGGCTACACCTTC CASSIAMGHRPGYTF
NA NA TRBJ1-2 TRBV4-2 TGTGCCAGCAGCGTTCGGGGGTACGGCTACACCTTC CASSVRGYGYTF
TRBD2 once TRBJ2-3 TRBV2 TGTGCCAGTAGGACCGGGACTAGTGGTGGTACGCAGTATTTT CASRTGTSGGTQYF
NA once TRBJ1-2 TRBV2 TGTGCCAGCAGTGCCCAGGGCGATGGCTACACCTTC CASSAQGDGYTF
NA NA TRBJ1-2 TRBV5-4 TGTGCCAGCAGCGTCGGGACAACCTTTTATGGCTACACCTTC CASSVGTTFYGYTF
TRBD1 NA TRBJ1-1 TRBV7-3 TGTGCCAGCAGCCTAGGGACAGGGCACACTGAAGCTTTCTTT CASSLGTGHTEAFF
TRBD2 NA TRBJ2-5 TRBV11-3 TGTGCCAGCAGCTTGCTAGCGGGGCAAGAGACCCAGTACTTC CASSLLAGQETQYF
TRBD1 NA TRBJ2-2 TRBV6-5 TGTGCCAGCAGGACAGGGGGAAACACCGGGGAGCTGTTTTTT CASRTGGNTGELFF